Here is one T cell receptor (beta chain) with its context. Its antigen is unidentified. This specimen belongs to a study of T cell repertoires in cytomegalovirus infection. The wider study: Public TCR beta signatures were indicative of both CMV infection and a matching HLA type. Study-wide findings and caveats: Summed frequency of shared TCR beta families picked out CMV carriers who also had the relevant HLA. HLA-C-restricted TCR beta clonotypes specific for CMV led the ex vivo response.

One entry per CDR3 protein results from TCRdb running MiXCR on the reads. The sample shows 480,000 or so distinct CDR3 sequences, about 10% of them seen only once. Germline lookup yields CDR1 MNHNY and CDR2 SVGAGI (reference sequence). Trimming stripped 4 bases from V and 1 base from J, with 16 bases between. The CDR3 loop spans 16 amino acids. The sequencing input was PBMCs. This clonotype originated in a human donor in good health (CMV status not recorded). Some clones in this sample may be carry-over from other donors' samples. The chain recombines TRBV6-6 with TRBJ2-5; D gene unclear. The CDR3 protein is CASSLESAKPQETQYF. In nucleotides, the CDR3 is TGTGCCAGCAGTTTAGAGTCAGCGAAACCCCAAGAGACCCAGTACTTC.